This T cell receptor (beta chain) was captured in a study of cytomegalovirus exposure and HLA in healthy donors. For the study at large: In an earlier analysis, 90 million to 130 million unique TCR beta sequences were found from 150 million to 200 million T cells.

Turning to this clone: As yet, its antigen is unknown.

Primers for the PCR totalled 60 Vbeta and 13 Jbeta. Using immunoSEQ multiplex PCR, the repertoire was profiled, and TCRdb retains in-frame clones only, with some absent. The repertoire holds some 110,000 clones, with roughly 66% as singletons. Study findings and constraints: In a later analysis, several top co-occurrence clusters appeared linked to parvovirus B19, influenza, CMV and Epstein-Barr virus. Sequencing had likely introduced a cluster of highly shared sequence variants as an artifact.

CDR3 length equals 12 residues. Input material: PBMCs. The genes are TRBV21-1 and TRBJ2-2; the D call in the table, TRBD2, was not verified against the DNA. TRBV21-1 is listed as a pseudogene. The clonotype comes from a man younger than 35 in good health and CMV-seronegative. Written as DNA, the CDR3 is TGTGCCACCACCGGGAACACCGGGGAGCTGTTTTTT. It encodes CATTGNTGELFF.